This TCR beta chain was observed in a study of neurological immune-mediated disorders. The cDNA came from 5'RACE, which used 10-nucleotide random UMIs. TCRdb redid the calling of the 5' RACE reads with MiXCR, one entry per CDR3 protein. The data contain about 79,000 distinct CDR3 sequences, 13% to 15% of them singletons. This CDR3 spans 14 amino acids. CDR1 is LGHNT, CDR2 FRNRAP, per germline. The junction had 6 bases not matched to a gene; V was cut back by 7 bases and J by 4 bases. The healthy controls volunteered at a blood bank in Maryland, USA. 2 million PBMCs stored at -80 C were the source of the unsorted libraries.

This receptor was obtained from a woman aged 45-59 years in good health. The sample was PBMCs. The V gene is TRBV12-5, the J gene TRBJ2-3; 9 nucleotides agree with TRBD1. The CDR3 reads CASAQGQGPDTQYF. The CDR3 DNA reads as TGTGCTAGTGCCCAGGGACAGGGCCCAGATACGCAGTATTTT. The variable domain in full, with the rest retrieved from reference TRBV12-5 and TRBJ2-3, is DARVTQTPRHKVTEMGQEVTMRCQPILGHNTVFWYRQTMMQGLELLAYFRNRAPLDDSGMPKDRFSAEMPDATLATLKIQPSEPRDSAVYFCASAQGQGPDTQYFGPGTRLTVL.